This T cell receptor beta chain was captured by sequencing in a study of OX40 agonist ivuxolimab in advanced cancers. About the research overall: Patients' therapy was ivuxolimab, an antibody that acts as an agonist of OX40 (CD134). Points from the study as a whole: Clonal expansion by week 6 occurred in CD4+ and CD8+ blood T cells (at 0.1 to 3.0 mg/kg).

The sample holds one count of this clone. Antigen unknown. Additional DNA sequences in this sample encode the identical CDR3. Here immunoSEQ multiplex PCR was the method, and the copy in TCRdb shows in-frame clones only, minus some. The sample has about 49,000 clones, 85% seen once. Germline V gene data show CDR1 as SGHNT and CDR2 as YYREEE (reference sequence). The ends were cut back, 0 bases at V and 1 base at J, with 9 bases in the middle. The CDR3 extends over 15 amino acids. The sample consisted of CD4+ or CD8+ T cells sorted from blood, taken in a trial of the OX40 agonist ivuxolimab. This chain joins TRBV5-4 and TRBJ2-3; D gene ambiguous. The receptor was isolated from an adult with an advanced solid tumor such as melanoma, head and neck, liver or kidney cancer. The CDR3 DNA follows: TGTGCCAGCAGCTTGGGGGTTCTCGGCACAGATACGCAGTATTTT. Protein: CASSLGVLGTDTQYF.